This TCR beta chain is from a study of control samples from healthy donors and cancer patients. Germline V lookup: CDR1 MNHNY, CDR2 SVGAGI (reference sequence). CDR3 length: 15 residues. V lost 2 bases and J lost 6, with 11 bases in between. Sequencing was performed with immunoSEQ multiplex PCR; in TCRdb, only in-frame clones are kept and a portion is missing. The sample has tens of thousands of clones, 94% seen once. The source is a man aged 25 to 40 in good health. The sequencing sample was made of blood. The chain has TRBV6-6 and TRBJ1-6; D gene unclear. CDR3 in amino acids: CASSYEDPTNSPLHF. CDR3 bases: TGTGCCAGCAGTTACGAGGATCCCACTAATTCACCCCTCCACTTT.